Below, one TCR beta chain is given with its context. The data are from a study of cytomegalovirus exposure and HLA in healthy donors. CDR3 size: 14 residues. The germline V gene has CDR1 SGHVS and CDR2 FQNEAQ. Trimming left V 6 bases short and J 6 bases short, with 18 bases between. With 60 Vbeta and 13 Jbeta primers, the PCR was carried out. Clones were read by immunoSEQ multiplex PCR, and TCRdb kept only the in-frame ones, dropping some. The sample includes over 200,000 clones, 75% to 90% of them seen just once. Sequencing was done on a sample of PBMCs. The V gene is TRBV7-8, the J gene TRBJ2-7; tentatively, D is TRBD1 (6 bases). This receptor was identified in a woman between 18 and 29 years old in good health and CMV-seronegative. CDR3 DNA: TGTGCCAGCAGATCATGGGACACCCTCGGCGAGCAGTACTTC. Its translation: CASRSWDTLGEQYF.